These T cell receptor beta chains were read from a single sample in a study of regulatory T cells in long-lasting Graves disease. TCRdb used MiXCR to reprocess the multiplex PCR reads, holding one entry per CDR3 protein. Of about 500,000 distinct CDR3 sequences in the sample, around 15% were seen once. This sample was shared with a second study, whose subject was T cells in Graves' hyperthyroidism and ophthalmopathy.

The input for sequencing was peripheral blood mononuclear cells (PBMCs), taken at new diagnosis, from a patient treated with antithyroid drugs. The source of these receptors is a man in his forties or fifties with Graves disease. Each CDR3 is given with its conserved first and last residue. The order of the fields is V gene, clone size, CDR3 protein. Size values are once, few and many counts, or a class for expanded clones, and some rows have none.

v_call: TRBV20-1; clone_size: NA; cdr3_aa: CSARARSSGANVLTF
v_call: TRBV14; clone_size: many; cdr3_aa: CASSQDLGIYGYTF
v_call: TRBV28; clone_size: many; cdr3_aa: CASSLSGTGPDTQYF
v_call: TRBV30; clone_size: many; cdr3_aa: CAWSASGSRSTQYF
v_call: TRBV28; clone_size: many; cdr3_aa: CASSLKGGRSPLHF
v_call: TRBV29-1; clone_size: few; cdr3_aa: CSVHDNNEQFF
v_call: TRBV5-4; clone_size: NA; cdr3_aa: CASSYNDQPQHF
v_call: TRBV30; clone_size: many; cdr3_aa: CAWSVRTSGDQETQYF
v_call: TRBV27; clone_size: NA; cdr3_aa: CASSLGQVFTF
v_call: TRBV3-1; clone_size: many; cdr3_aa: CASSQDLASGFYEQYF
v_call: TRBV6-2/TRBV6-3; clone_size: many; cdr3_aa: CASSKYRTGAIYEQYF
v_call: TRBV5-1; clone_size: NA; cdr3_aa: CASSPVGRGMNTEAFF
v_call: TRBV27; clone_size: many; cdr3_aa: CASSPQGRAGENIQYF
v_call: TRBV12-3/TRBV12-4; clone_size: few; cdr3_aa: CAIGRTSGSSEQYF
v_call: TRBV2; clone_size: many; cdr3_aa: CASSPRGAFDEQYF
v_call: TRBV9; clone_size: few; cdr3_aa: CASSVRQRSDTGELFF
v_call: TRBV29-1; clone_size: NA; cdr3_aa: CSVGRPDRVFETQYF
v_call: TRBV7-2; clone_size: NA; cdr3_aa: CASSLAGPQHF
v_call: TRBV27; clone_size: many; cdr3_aa: CASSTTTLAGVNEQFF
v_call: TRBV30; clone_size: many; cdr3_aa: CAWSVRASGDQFF
v_call: TRBV5-1; clone_size: few; cdr3_aa: CASSLATGIETQYF
v_call: TRBV7-9; clone_size: many; cdr3_aa: CASSLNRGITEAFF
v_call: TRBV11-3; clone_size: many; cdr3_aa: CASSLGQGPGRETQYF
v_call: TRBV19; clone_size: NA; cdr3_aa: CASSIPRTGGPDTQYF
v_call: TRBV6-1; clone_size: NA; cdr3_aa: CASSPPTPSEQYF
v_call: TRBV9; clone_size: many; cdr3_aa: CASSATSGRNEQFF
v_call: TRBV30; clone_size: many; cdr3_aa: CAWRTENTGELFF
v_call: TRBV7-9; clone_size: few; cdr3_aa: CASRPERDEQFF
v_call: TRBV5-1; clone_size: NA; cdr3_aa: CASSLEATRKETQYF
v_call: TRBV5-1; clone_size: many; cdr3_aa: CASSLSPGPFTDTQYF
v_call: TRBV12-3/TRBV12-4; clone_size: many; cdr3_aa: CASSLSLGGETQYF
v_call: TRBV12-3/TRBV12-4; clone_size: few; cdr3_aa: CASSLGHITDTQYF
v_call: TRBV20-1; clone_size: many; cdr3_aa: CSARDESSATYEQYF
v_call: TRBV29-1; clone_size: many; cdr3_aa: CSVRGPYEQYF
v_call: TRBV12-3/TRBV12-4; clone_size: many; cdr3_aa: CASSSYNFSRTSGSYEQYF
v_call: TRBV5-1; clone_size: many; cdr3_aa: CASSLIIQGASEQYF
v_call: TRBV27; clone_size: NA; cdr3_aa: CASSPSGGTEAFF
v_call: TRBV6-1; clone_size: NA; cdr3_aa: CASSVTGTALQETQYF
v_call: TRBV6-2/TRBV6-3; clone_size: many; cdr3_aa: CASSYSTLTYNEQFF
v_call: TRBV6-2/TRBV6-3; clone_size: few; cdr3_aa: CASSYSGKTDTQYF
v_call: TRBV15; clone_size: NA; cdr3_aa: CATSIRPDSAEAFF
v_call: TRBV2; clone_size: many; cdr3_aa: CASRPGAQGVGELFF
v_call: TRBV6-1; clone_size: many; cdr3_aa: CASSTGQGTDTQYF
v_call: TRBV7-9; clone_size: NA; cdr3_aa: CASSPPGRTYYGYTF
v_call: TRBV6-5; clone_size: few; cdr3_aa: CASSFKLGQSYGYTF
v_call: TRBV6-1; clone_size: NA; cdr3_aa: CASMTPANTGELFF
v_call: TRBV28; clone_size: many; cdr3_aa: CAGSSFEETQYF
v_call: TRBV10-2; clone_size: few; cdr3_aa: CASRNWDRGAYEQYF
v_call: TRBV11-2; clone_size: many; cdr3_aa: CASSLDGTGNQPQHF
v_call: TRBV7-2; clone_size: many; cdr3_aa: CASSLVSNLNTEAFF
v_call: TRBV5-1; clone_size: few; cdr3_aa: CASSQGGTGANVLTF